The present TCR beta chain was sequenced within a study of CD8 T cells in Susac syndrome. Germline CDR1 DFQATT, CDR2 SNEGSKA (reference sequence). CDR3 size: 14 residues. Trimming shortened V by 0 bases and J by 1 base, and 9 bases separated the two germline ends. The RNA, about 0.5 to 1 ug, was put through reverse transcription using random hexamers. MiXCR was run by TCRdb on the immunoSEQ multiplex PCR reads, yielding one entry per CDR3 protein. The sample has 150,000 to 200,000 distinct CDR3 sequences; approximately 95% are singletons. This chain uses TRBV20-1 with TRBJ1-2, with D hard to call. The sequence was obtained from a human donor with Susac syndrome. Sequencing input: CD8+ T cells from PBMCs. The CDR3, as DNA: TGCAGTGCTAGAGATGCCCTAGTTAACTATGGCTACACCTTC. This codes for CSARDALVNYGYTF.